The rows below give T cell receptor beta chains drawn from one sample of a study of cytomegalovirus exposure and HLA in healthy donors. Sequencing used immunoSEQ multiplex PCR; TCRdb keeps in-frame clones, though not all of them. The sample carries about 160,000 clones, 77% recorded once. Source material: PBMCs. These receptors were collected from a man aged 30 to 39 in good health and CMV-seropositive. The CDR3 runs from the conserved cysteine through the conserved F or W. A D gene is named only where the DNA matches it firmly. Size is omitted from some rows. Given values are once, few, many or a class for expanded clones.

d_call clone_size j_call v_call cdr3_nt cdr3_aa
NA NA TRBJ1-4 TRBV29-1 TGCAGCGTGGCCGGGACAATCGGAGAAAAACTGTTTTTT CSVAGTIGEKLFF
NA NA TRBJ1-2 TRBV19 TGTGCCAGTAGTACAGGAGGAGGGTCCTATGGCTACACCTTC CASSTGGGSYGYTF
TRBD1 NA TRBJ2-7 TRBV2 TGTGCCAGCAGTGGGGACAGGGGGCGGTACGAGCAGTACTTC CASSGDRGRYEQYF
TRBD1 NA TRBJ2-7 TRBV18 TGTGCCAGCTCAACAAGACAGGGGGCTCTTCCCTACGAGCAGTACTTC CASSTRQGALPYEQYF
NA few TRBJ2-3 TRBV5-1 TGCGCCAGCAGCTTGGCCGGTAGGGGGAATACGCAGTATTTT CASSLAGRGNTQYF
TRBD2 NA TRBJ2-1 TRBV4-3 TGCGCCAGCAGCCGTGCCGCAGCGGGGGACTTGGATGAGCAGTTCTTC CASSRAAAGDLDEQFF
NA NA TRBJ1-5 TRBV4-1 TGCGCCAGCAGCCCAACGCCGGGGATGTACAGCAATCAGCCCCAGCATTTT CASSPTPGMYSNQPQHF
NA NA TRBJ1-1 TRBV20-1 TGCAGTGGGGAGCGTGACACTGAAGCTTTCTTT CSGERDTEAFF
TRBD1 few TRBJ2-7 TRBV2 TGTGCCAGCAGGGCCGGGACAGGGAACTCCTACGAGCAGTACTTC CASRAGTGNSYEQYF
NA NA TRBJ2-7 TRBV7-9 TGTGCCAGCAGCTTACGGGGGGCCCAGGACGGAGACGAGCAGTACTTC CASSLRGAQDGDEQYF
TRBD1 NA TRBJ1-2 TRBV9 TGTGCCAGCAGTAACTCTTTGGCAGGGGGCTTACCCTTTCTCTCCGATGGCTACACCTTC CASSNSLAGGLPFLSDGYTF
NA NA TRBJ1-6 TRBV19 TGTGCCAGTACCCCTGCCCAACGGGGTTCACCCCTCCACTTT CASTPAQRGSPLHF
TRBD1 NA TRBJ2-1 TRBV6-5 TGTGCCAGCAGTTACGCTAACAGGGGGTGGGAGCAGTTCTTC CASSYANRGWEQFF
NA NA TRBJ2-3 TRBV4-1 TGCGCCAGCAGGCCGGAGGGCGCCGCAGATACGCAGTATTTT CASRPEGAADTQYF
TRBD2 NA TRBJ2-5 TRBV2 TGTGCCAGCAGCCGGAGTACGGGGGGACAAGAGACCCAGTACTTC CASSRSTGGQETQYF
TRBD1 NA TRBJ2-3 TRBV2 TGTGCCAGCAGTGAAGCCCGGGACAGTTTCACAGATACGCAGTATTTT CASSEARDSFTDTQYF
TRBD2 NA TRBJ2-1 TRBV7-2 TGTGCCAGCAGCTTAGTGGCGGGGGGCAATGAGCAGTTCTTC CASSLVAGGNEQFF
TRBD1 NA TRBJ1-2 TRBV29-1 TGCAGCGTTTCTATGGGACAGGGTCCTAACTATGGCTACACCTTC CSVSMGQGPNYGYTF
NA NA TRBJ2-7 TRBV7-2 TGTGCCAGCAGCTCCTACAGTGCCCCTAACGAGCAGTACTTC CASSSYSAPNEQYF
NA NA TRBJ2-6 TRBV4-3 TGCGCCAGCAGCCAAGTAGCCGGGGCCAACGTCCTGACTTTC CASSQVAGANVLTF
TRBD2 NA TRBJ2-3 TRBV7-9 TGTGCCAGCAGCTTAGCAGCGGGGTTCACAGATACGCAGTATTTT CASSLAAGFTDTQYF
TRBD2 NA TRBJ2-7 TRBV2 TGTGCCAGCAGTGAAGAAGGTAGCGGGGGTGATGAGCAGTACTTC CASSEEGSGGDEQYF
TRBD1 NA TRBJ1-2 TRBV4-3 TGCGCCAGCAGCCAAGAAGGACAGGGCTATGGCTACACCTTC CASSQEGQGYGYTF
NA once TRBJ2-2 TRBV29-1 TGCAGCGTTTGGGAGATTAGCACCGGGGAGCTGTTTTTT CSVWEISTGELFF
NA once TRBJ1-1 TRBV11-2 TGTGCCAGCAGCTTCCCAGGGCAGACTGAAGCTTTCTTT CASSFPGQTEAFF
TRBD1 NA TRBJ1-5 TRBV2 TGTGCCAGCAGAGAGGACAGGTCGGATCAGCCCCAGCATTTT CASREDRSDQPQHF
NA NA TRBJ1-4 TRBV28 TGTGCCAGCAGTTTAGTCGGGTGGGAGGAAAAACTGTTTTTT CASSLVGWEEKLFF
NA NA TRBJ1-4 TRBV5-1 TGCGCCAGCAGTTTAAGGGGCCCAACTAATGAAAAACTGTTTTTT CASSLRGPTNEKLFF
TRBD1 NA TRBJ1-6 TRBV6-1 TGTGCCAGCAGTGAAGAGAGGGGGCCTAATAATTCACCCCTCCACTTT CASSEERGPNNSPLHF
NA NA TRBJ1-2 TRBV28 TGTGCCAGCACCTCTAGTGGGGCCGATTTCTATGGCTACACCTTC CASTSSGADFYGYTF
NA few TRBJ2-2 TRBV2 TGTGCCAGCAGTGCTACCGTAAACACCGGGGAGCTGTTTTTT CASSATVNTGELFF
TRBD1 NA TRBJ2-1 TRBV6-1 TGTGCCAGCAGTGCGGGACAGGGGGGGTATGAGCAGTTCTTC CASSAGQGGYEQFF
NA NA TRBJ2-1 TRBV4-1 TGCGCCAGCAGCCCCGAGGAAAATGAGCAGTTCTTC CASSPEENEQFF
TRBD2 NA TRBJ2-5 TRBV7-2 TGTGCCAGCAGCCCATCAGTAGCGGGGGGGTTGGGCGAGACCCAGTACTTC CASSPSVAGGLGETQYF
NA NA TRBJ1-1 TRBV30 TGTGCCTGGAGGCACGGGGGGAAGGTCACTGAAGCTTTCTTT CAWRHGGKVTEAFF
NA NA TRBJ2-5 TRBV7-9 TGTGCCAGCAGCCACTTCAGGGAAAGGAGCCAGTACTTC CASSHFRERSQYF
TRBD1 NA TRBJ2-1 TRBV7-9 TGTGCCAGCAGCTTAGCTCAGGGGGCCTACAATGAGCAGTTCTTC CASSLAQGAYNEQFF
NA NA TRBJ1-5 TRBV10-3 TGTGCCATCAGTGAGTCGACTGGGTTGAGCAATCAGCCCCAGCATTTT CAISESTGLSNQPQHF
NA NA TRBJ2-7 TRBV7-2 TGTGCCAGCAGCTCGTACAGGGCGGCGGAGCAGTACTTC CASSSYRAAEQYF
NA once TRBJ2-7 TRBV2 TGTGCCGGAAGCCGGGGGACCTACGAGCAGTACTTC CAGSRGTYEQYF
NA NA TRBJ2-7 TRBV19 TGTGCCAGTAGCCTGGGACTTCCGAGCTCCTACGAGCAGTACTTC CASSLGLPSSYEQYF
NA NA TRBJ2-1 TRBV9 TGTGCCAGCAGCGCCGACTCCCTGGAGCAGTTCTTC CASSADSLEQFF
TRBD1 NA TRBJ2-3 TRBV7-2 TGTGCCAGCAGCCCGGGACAGGGGGCCGTCGCAGATACGCAGTATTTT CASSPGQGAVADTQYF
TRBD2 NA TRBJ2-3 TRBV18 TGTGCCAGCTCACCTGCAGCGGGGGGGACGCCAGATACGCAGTATTTT CASSPAAGGTPDTQYF
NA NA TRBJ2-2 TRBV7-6 TGTGCCAGCAGCCAGGCGAACACCGGGGAGCTGTTTTTT CASSQANTGELFF
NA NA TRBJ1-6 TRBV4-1 TGCGCCAGCAGCCAAGACGGTCCGGGGTTCTCCTATAATTCCCCCCTCCACTTT CASSQDGPGFSYNSPLHF
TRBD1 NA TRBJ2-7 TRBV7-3 TGTGCCAGCAGCTTGATTGAGGGGGCCGTCCACGAGCAGTACTTC CASSLIEGAVHEQYF
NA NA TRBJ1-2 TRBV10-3 TGTGCCATCAGTGAGACAGGCCATGGCTACACCTTC CAISETGHGYTF
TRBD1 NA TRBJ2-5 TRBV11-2 TGTGCCAGCAGCTTAGGGACAGGGGGCGGGGAGACCCAGTACTTC CASSLGTGGGETQYF
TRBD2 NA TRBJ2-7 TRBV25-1 TGTGCCAGCAGTTCCTGGGGGACTAGCGACTCATACGAGCAGTACTTC CASSSWGTSDSYEQYF
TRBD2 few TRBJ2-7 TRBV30 TGTGCCTGGAGTGTCCAGGGAGGGTCCTACGAGCAGTACTTC CAWSVQGGSYEQYF
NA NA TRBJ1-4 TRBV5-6 TGTGCCAGCAGCTTGTGGGGGGGACAAACATTGTTTTTT CASSLWGGQTLFF
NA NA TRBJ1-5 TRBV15 TGTGCCACCAGCAGCTCGCGTTCGCATTTT CATSSSRSHF